The entry below gives a single TCR beta chain sequence along with its context. As processed by the authors: Estimation of nucleated cell counts relied on the amplification of reference gene primers. Using immunoSEQ multiplex PCR, the repertoire was profiled, and TCRdb retains in-frame clones only, with some absent. The DNA was the basis for D and trimming; V, J and clone size are from that table. Here the sample spans 50,000 to 65,000 clones, 75% to 90% being singletons. The data belong to a study of blood T cell repertoires in COVID-19. Study at large: COVID-19 samples collected from the United States, Italy and Spain covered acute and convalescent phases. The analysed material was cDNA or gDNA that came from T cells, B-cell-depleted T cells, or PBMCs.

Per germline, CDR1 SGHRS and CDR2 YFSETQ. With V trimmed by 4 bases and J by 5 bases, 15 bases remained unmatched. The CDR3 is 16 residues long. The sequence came from a human donor in a cohort sampled during active COVID-19. The sample consisted of peripheral blood. V gene TRBV5-1 combines with J gene TRBJ2-7; 7 bases line up with TRBD1. CDR3 region: CASSLGQTSTLHEQYF. For the CDR3, the DNA is TGCGCCAGCAGCCTGGGACAGACATCCACATTACACGAGCAGTACTTC.